This TCR beta chain was documented in a study of cytomegalovirus exposure and HLA in healthy donors. This clone was recorded a few times. Its specificity is unknown. With 3 bases removed from V and 0 bases from J, the gap between germline ends came to 3 bases. Germline CDR1 and CDR2: KGHSH and LQKENI. The CDR3 contains 13 residues. PCR amplification relied on 60 Vbeta primers (plus 13 Jbeta primers). Repertoires were generated with immunoSEQ multiplex PCR, while TCRdb's copy carries only in-frame clones and drops some. The table shows 95,000 to 120,000 clones, with 70% to 80% occurring only once. General study results and limits: TCR beta V- and J-gene trimming was later associated with a missense DCLRE1C variant.

The sample taken for sequencing was PBMCs. This clonotype was obtained from a woman in her twenties or thirties in good health and CMV-seropositive. The V call is TRBV18, the J call TRBJ1-3; no definite D call. The DNA of the CDR3 is TGTGCCAGCTCACCGAGCTCTGGAAACACCATATATTTT. Translated: CASSPSSGNTIYF.